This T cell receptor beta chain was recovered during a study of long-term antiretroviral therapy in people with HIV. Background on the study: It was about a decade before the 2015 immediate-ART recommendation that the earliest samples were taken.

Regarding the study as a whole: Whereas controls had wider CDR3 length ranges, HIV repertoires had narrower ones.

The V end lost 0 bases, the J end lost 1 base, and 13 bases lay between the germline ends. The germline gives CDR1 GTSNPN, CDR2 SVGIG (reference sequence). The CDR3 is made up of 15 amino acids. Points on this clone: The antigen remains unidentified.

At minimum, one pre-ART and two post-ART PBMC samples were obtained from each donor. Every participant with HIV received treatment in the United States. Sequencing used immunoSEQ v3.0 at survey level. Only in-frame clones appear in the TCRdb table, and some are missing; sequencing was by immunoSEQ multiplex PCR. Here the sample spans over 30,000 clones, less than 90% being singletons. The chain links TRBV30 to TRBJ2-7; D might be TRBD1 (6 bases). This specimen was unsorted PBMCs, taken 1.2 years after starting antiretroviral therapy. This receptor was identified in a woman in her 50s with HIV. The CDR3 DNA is TGTGCCTGGAGTGTTAGGGGGACCTGGTCCTACGAGCAGTACTTC. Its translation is CAWSVRGTWSYEQYF.